This T cell receptor beta chain was sequenced for a study of blood T cells in healthy people across ages. Those donating, healthy Caucasian individuals from Russia, were aged 6 to 90. The junction had 6 bases not matched to a gene; V was cut back by 5 bases and J by 3 bases. In germline, CDR1 is LGHNT, CDR2 FRNRAP. The CDR3 has 15 residues. Alongside a J-beta primer mix, a sample-barcoded 5' primer served in a second PCR lasting roughly 7 to 11 cycles. Via MiXCR, TCRdb re-called the 5' RACE reads, giving one row per CDR3 protein. The sample yields about 1.6 million distinct CDR3 sequences, roughly 32% seen once.

Sequencing input: blood. The sequence came from a woman aged 25 to 39 in good health. This chain links TRBV12-5 with TRBJ2-3, with 9 bases matching TRBD1. The chain's CDR3 is CASGPGTGSTDTQYF. CDR3 nucleotide sequence: TGTGCTAGTGGTCCGGGGACAGGGAGTACAGATACGCAGTATTTT. Combining the CDR3 with reference TRBV12-5 and TRBJ2-3 gives the whole variable domain DARVTQTPRHKVTEMGQEVTMRCQPILGHNTVFWYRQTMMQGLELLAYFRNRAPLDDSGMPKDRFSAEMPDATLATLKIQPSEPRDSAVYFCASGPGTGSTDTQYFGPGTRLTVL.